This T cell receptor beta chain was captured in a study of blood T cells in healthy people across ages. Study results and limitations: Per-million-T-cell TCR beta diversity fell roughly linearly with age.

Sample-barcoded 5' priming and a J-beta primer mix drove a second PCR of roughly 6 to 12 cycles. TCRdb ran MiXCR on the 5' RACE reads and lists one entry per CDR3 protein. The sample holds about 760,000 distinct CDR3 sequences, roughly three fifths seen once. Germline CDR1 reads DFQATT; CDR2 reads SNEGSKA (reference sequence). With 3 bases removed from V and 7 bases from J, the gap between germline ends came to 19 bases. CDR3 length: 14 residues. As concerns this clonotype: The antigen remains undetermined.

The rearrangement joins TRBV20-1 to TRBJ2-7; possible D gene TRBD2, 6 bases. The TCR was taken from a man aged 35-49 years in good health. The specimen was blood. As DNA, the CDR3 is TGCAGTGCTAGGGCACGTGGGGGGTCGAAAGAGCAGTACTTC. This codes for CSARARGGSKEQYF.